This T cell receptor (beta chain) was identified in a study of cytomegalovirus exposure and HLA in healthy donors. The PCR used 60 Vbeta and 13 Jbeta primers. Using immunoSEQ multiplex PCR, the repertoire was profiled, and TCRdb retains in-frame clones only, with some absent. The top ten hold 2% to 2.5% of the sample, which has over 150,000 clones, over 70% seen once. The CDR3 totals 12 residues. With 10 bases removed from V and 2 bases from J, the gap between germline ends came to 12 bases. Germline values: CDR1 SEHNR, CDR2 FQNEAQ (reference sequence). In its sample, this clone was seen a few times. Sequenced: PBMCs. J is TRBJ2-7 and V is TRBV7-9; a weak D match, TRBD2 (5 bases). The sequence came from a man aged 25-45 years in good health and CMV-seronegative. CDR3 residues: CAIEGLAYEQYF. The CDR3 bases are TGTGCCATCGAGGGTCTCGCCTACGAGCAGTACTTC. Filled out from reference TRBV7-9 and TRBJ2-7, the complete variable domain reads DTGVSQNPRHKITKRGQNVTFRCDPISEHNRLYWYRQTLGQGPEFLTYFQNEAQLEKSRLLSDRFSAERPKGSFSTLEIQRTEQGDSAMYLCAIEGLAYEQYFGPGTRLTVT.